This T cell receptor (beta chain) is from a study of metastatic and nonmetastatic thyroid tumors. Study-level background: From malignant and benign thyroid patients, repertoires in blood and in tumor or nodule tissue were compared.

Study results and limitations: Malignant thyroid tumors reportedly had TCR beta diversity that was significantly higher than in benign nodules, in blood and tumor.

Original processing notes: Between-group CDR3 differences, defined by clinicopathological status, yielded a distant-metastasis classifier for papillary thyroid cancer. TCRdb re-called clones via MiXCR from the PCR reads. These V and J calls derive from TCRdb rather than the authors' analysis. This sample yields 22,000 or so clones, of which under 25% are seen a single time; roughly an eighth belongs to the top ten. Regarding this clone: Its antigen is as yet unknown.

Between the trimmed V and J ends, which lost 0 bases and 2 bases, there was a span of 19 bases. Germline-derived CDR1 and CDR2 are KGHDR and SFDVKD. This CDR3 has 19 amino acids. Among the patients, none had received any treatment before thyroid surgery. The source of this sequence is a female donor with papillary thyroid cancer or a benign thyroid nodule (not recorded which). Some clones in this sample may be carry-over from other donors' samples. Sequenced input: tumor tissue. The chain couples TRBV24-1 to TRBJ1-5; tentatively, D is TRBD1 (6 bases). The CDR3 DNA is TGTGCCACCAGTGATTTGCTTTCCAGTCGGACAGTCTGCAATCAGCCCCAGCATTTT. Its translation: CATSDLLSSRTVCNQPQHF.